What follows is one TCR beta chain and its context. V trimming: 0 bases; J trimming: 5 bases; junction bases outside the gene matches: 9. Germline CDR1 is LGHNA and CDR2 is YNFKEQ. This CDR3 has 17 amino acids. The authors' processing: Reference gene primer amplification gave estimated nucleated cell counts. Here immunoSEQ multiplex PCR was the method, and the copy in TCRdb shows in-frame clones only, minus some. For V, J and clone size, that table is used; D and trimming come from the DNA. The table lists around 270,000 clones, around 84% of them singletons. The data stem from a study of blood T cell repertoires in COVID-19. Study-wide context: COVID-19 samples collected from the United States, Italy and Spain covered acute and convalescent phases.

This clonotype was sampled from a woman in her 40s who had recovered from COVID-19. Sequenced: peripheral blood. The J gene is TRBJ2-2, the V gene TRBV4-2; 7 nucleotides match TRBD2. This chain's CDR3 is CASSQEVSGFFTGELFF. The CDR3 coding sequence is TGTGCCAGCAGCCAAGAGGTTAGCGGGTTTTTTACCGGGGAGCTGTTTTTT.